The T cell receptor (beta chain) described here comes from a study of blood T cell repertoires in COVID-19. Whole-study context: There were acute and convalescent COVID-19 samples, and they came from the United States, Italy and Spain. PBMCs, B-cell-depleted T cells, or T cells provided the cDNA or gDNA that made up the material.

With 9 bases clipped from V and 2 bases from J, the junction kept 7 bases outside the gene matches. The CDR3 runs to 14 residues. Germline values: CDR1 WNHNN, CDR2 SYGVQD (reference sequence). As processed by the authors: Nucleated cell counts were estimated from reference gene primer amplification. Repertoires were generated with immunoSEQ multiplex PCR, while TCRdb's copy carries only in-frame clones and drops some. D and trimming come from the DNA, and the V and J calls and clone size come from that table. Of 230,000 or so clones in the sample, about four fifths were seen once. This sequence was found in a man in his forties or fifties with active or convalescent COVID-19. The specimen sequenced was peripheral blood. The V and J genes are TRBV10-1 and TRBJ2-3, with 8 bases fitting TRBD2. The chain's CDR3 is CASPGLGATDTQYF. The DNA of the CDR3 is TGCGCCAGTCCGGGACTAGGAGCCACAGATACGCAGTATTTT.